The T cell receptor (beta chain) described here comes from a study of T cell responses to AZD1222 COVID-19 vaccine. This clone has just a few counts. Sequencing used immunoSEQ multiplex PCR; TCRdb keeps in-frame clones, though not all of them. In the table there are around 200,000 clones, roughly 93% of which are singletons. Trimming took 10 bases from V and 8 from J, leaving 24 bases between them. The CDR3 has 16 amino acids. Germline V lookup: CDR1 ENHRY, CDR2 SYGVKD. The rearrangement joins TRBV10-3 to TRBJ1-6, with a possible D match to TRBD1 (6 bases). The sequence came from an adult in good health. Sequenced here: peripheral blood, sampled on day 0 of AZD1222 vaccination. CDR3 region: CATAPGAPGGDSPLHF. The CDR3 bases are TGTGCCACGGCCCCAGGGGCGCCCGGTGGGGATTCACCCCTCCACTTT.